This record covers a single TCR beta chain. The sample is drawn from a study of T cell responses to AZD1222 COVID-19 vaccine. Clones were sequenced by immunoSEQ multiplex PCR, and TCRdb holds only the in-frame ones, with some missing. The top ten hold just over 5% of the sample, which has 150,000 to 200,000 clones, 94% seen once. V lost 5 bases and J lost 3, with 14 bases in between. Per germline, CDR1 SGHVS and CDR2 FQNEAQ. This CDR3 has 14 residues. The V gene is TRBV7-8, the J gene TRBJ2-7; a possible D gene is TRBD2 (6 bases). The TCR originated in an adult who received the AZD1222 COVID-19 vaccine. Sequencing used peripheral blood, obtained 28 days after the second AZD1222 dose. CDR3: CASSAQRADYEQYF. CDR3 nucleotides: TGTGCCAGCAGCGCACAGCGGGCGGACTACGAGCAGTACTTC.